The following is a T cell receptor (beta chain) sequence with its context. Its antigen is not known. The data are from a study of tissue T cells after allogeneic stem cell transplantation. Study summary: Graft-versus-host disease patients received grafts, four unmodified and three CD34-selected to deplete T cells. Pathologist H&E review favored samples with visible lymphocytes for sequencing among multiple samples.

Per germline, CDR1 SGHRS and CDR2 YFSETQ. CDR3 length: 14 amino acids. Trimming left V 4 bases short and J 4 bases short, with 12 bases between. Adult allogeneic hematopoietic cell transplant recipients with steroid-refractory graft-versus-host disease were prospectively enrolled for research autopsy. Repertoires were generated with immunoSEQ multiplex PCR, while TCRdb's copy carries only in-frame clones and drops some. The data hold roughly 1,600 clones, with about four fifths observed a single time. Notes on the study in general: The patient cohort was small and clinically heterogeneous, with limited sampling depth.

Sample: stomach tissue, taken at autopsy. The chain employs TRBV5-1 and TRBJ1-5; a weak D match, TRBD1 (6 bases). This TCR was recovered from a male patient aged 60 or older with steroid-refractory graft-versus-host disease after an allogeneic stem cell transplant. Some T cells may have come from the graft donor. The CDR3 nucleotides read TGCGCCAGCAGCCCGGACAGCCCAAATCAGCCCCAGCATTTT. Its protein product is CASSPDSPNQPQHF.